This T cell receptor beta chain is drawn from a study of shared clonotypes between healthy human individuals. This clone was detected a few times. Per the germline V gene, CDR1 is LNHDA and CDR2 is SQIVND (reference sequence). The CDR3 is 14 residues long. The germline V and J ends were trimmed by 6 bases and 1 base, with 11 bases remaining between them. Assay execution took place at the deep level. Assay used: immunoSEQ multiplex PCR; TCRdb lists only in-frame clones, some missing. The profile covers 2 million to 3 million clones, with approximately 94% appearing a single time and 0.36% taken by the ten largest.

The sequence was obtained from a man in his late teens or twenties in good health. Some clones in this sample may be carry-over from other donors' samples. Input material: naive CD4+ T cells from PBMCs. Regarding subset: CD45RA+ positively selected. The rearrangement uses TRBV19 and TRBJ2-3, with D possibly being TRBD2 (6 bases). CDR3 in DNA: TGTGCCAGTAGCCTAGCGATCGGCACAGATACGCAGTATTTT. It encodes CASSLAIGTDTQYF.